The rows below give T cell receptor beta chains drawn from one sample of a study of blood T cells in healthy people across ages. TCRdb passed the 5' RACE reads through MiXCR, listing each CDR3 protein once. The table records about 500,000 distinct CDR3 sequences, 24% of them present only once. Another study also made use of these data, one on T cells of mothers and their children.

Sample: blood. The receptors derive from a boy aged 10-17 years in good health. Each CDR3 is given without its conserved first and last residue. A row's size may be missing; if present it is once, few, many or a size class.

>-|TRBV7-8|TRBJ2-7
ASSLEWAGSEQY
>few|TRBV20-1|TRBJ1-4
SARRGTNEKLF
>-|TRBV5-5|TRBJ2-2
ASSPTGAGSTGELF
>few|TRBV9|TRBJ2-1
ASSVGGTSGTYNEQF
>-|TRBV28|TRBJ1-2
ASSLDSANYGYT
>-|TRBV5-1|-
ASSPGWNEQF
>few|TRBV4-1|TRBJ1-3
ASSHGSHGAWAGNTIY
>few|TRBV18|TRBJ2-3
ASSPLSGGHTDTQY
>few|TRBV7-3|-
ASRKTSDNNEQF
>-|TRBV7-2|TRBJ2-2
ASSIDSAGTGELF
>-|TRBV4-1|TRBJ1-3
ASSRGGVVLSGNTIY
>-|TRBV20-1|TRBJ1-5
SARVGTGSNQPQH
>many|TRBV18|TRBJ2-7
ASSPDNSYEQY
>few|TRBV25-1|TRBJ1-2
ASAGQGYGYT
>-|TRBV7-8|TRBJ1-5
ASSTELGQGQPQH
>few|TRBV25-1|TRBJ1-1
ASSAPYRGVARAF